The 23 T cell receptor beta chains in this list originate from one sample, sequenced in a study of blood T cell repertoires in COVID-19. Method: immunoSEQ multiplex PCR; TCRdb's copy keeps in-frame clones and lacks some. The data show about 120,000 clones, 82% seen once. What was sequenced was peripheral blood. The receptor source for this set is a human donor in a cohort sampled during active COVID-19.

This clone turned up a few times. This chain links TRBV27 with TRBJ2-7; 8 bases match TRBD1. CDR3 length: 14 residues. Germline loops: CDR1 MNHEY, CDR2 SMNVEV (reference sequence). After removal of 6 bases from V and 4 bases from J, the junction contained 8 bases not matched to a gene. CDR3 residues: CASRAGTGLYEQYF. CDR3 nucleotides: TGTGCCAGCAGGGCCGGGACAGGCCTTTACGAGCAGTACTTC.

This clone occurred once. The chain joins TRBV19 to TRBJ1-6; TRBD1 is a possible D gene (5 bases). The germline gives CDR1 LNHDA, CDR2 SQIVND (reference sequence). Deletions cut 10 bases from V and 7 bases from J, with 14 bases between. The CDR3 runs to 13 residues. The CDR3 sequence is CATMAGENSPLHF. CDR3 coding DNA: TGTGCCACCATGGCGGGGGAGAATTCACCCCTCCACTTT.

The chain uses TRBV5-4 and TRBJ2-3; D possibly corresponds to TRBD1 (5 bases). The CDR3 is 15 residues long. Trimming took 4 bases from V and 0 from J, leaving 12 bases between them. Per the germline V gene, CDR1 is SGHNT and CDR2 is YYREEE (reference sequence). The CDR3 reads CASSRDSASTDTQYF. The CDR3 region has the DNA TGTGCCAGCAGCCGTGACAGCGCTAGCACAGATACGCAGTATTTT.

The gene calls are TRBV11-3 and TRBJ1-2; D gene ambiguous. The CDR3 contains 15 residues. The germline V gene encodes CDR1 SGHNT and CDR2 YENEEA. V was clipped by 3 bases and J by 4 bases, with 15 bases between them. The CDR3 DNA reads TGTGCCAGCAGCTTCCCTACAGTAAAGTTCTATGGCTACACCTTC. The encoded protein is CASSFPTVKFYGYTF.

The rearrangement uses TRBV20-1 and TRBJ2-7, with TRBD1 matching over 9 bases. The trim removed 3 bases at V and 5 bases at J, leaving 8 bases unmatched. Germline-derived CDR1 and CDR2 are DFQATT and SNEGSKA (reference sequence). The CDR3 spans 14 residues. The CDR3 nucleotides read TGCAGTGCTAGTTCGGGACAGGGCCAGAACGAGCAGTACTTC. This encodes CSASSGQGQNEQYF.

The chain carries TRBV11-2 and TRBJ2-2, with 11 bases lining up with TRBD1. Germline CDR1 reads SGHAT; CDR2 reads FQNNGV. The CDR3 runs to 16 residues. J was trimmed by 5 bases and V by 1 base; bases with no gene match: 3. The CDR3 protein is CASSLGTGGMTGELFF. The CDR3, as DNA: TGTGCCAGCAGCTTAGGGACAGGGGGCATGACCGGGGAGCTGTTTTTT.

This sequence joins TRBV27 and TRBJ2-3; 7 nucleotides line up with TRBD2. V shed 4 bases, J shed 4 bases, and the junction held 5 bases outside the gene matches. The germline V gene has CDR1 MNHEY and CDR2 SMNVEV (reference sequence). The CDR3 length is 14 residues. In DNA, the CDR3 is TGTGCCAGCAGTTCTCGGGGGGTGCCAGATACGCAGTATTTT. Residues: CASSSRGVPDTQYF.

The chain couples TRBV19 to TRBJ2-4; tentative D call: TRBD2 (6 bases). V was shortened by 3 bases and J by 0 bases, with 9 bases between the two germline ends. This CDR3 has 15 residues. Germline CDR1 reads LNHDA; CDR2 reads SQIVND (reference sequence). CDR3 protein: CASSITGVAKNIQYF. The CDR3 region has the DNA TGTGCCAGTAGTATTACGGGGGTAGCCAAAAACATTCAGTACTTC.

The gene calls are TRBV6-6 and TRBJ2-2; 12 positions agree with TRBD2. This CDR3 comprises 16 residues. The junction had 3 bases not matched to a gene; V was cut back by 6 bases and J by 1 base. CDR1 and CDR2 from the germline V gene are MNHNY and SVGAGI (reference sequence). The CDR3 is CASSTLAGGNTGELFF. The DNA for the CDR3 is TGTGCCAGCAGCACACTAGCGGGGGGGAACACCGGGGAGCTGTTTTTT.

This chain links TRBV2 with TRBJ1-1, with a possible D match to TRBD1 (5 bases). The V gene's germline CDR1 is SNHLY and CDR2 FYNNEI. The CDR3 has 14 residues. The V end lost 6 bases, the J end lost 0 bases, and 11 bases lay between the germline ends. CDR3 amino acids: CASRSRDLNTEAFF. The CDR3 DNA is TGTGCCAGCAGATCCCGGGACTTGAACACTGAAGCTTTCTTT.

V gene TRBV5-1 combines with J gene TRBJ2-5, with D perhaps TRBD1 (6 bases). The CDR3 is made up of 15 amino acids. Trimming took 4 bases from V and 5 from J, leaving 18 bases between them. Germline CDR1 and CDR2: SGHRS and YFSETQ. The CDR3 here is CASSVTGSGMETQYF. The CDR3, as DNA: TGCGCCAGCAGCGTCACAGGGAGTGGCATGGAGACCCAGTACTTC.

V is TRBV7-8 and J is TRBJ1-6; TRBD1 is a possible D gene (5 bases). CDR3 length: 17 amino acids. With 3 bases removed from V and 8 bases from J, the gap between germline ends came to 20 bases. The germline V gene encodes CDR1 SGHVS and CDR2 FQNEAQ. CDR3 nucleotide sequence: TGTGCCAGCAGCTTTACAATCTCCCCCACCAGGGATTCACCCCTCCACTTT. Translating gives CASSFTISPTRDSPLHF.

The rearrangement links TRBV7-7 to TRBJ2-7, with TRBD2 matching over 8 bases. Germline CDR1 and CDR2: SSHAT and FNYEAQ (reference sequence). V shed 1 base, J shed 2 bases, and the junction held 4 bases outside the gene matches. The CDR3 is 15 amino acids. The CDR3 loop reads CASSLDRGGPYEQYF. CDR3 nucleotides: TGTGCCAGCAGCTTAGATCGCGGGGGGCCCTACGAGCAGTACTTC.

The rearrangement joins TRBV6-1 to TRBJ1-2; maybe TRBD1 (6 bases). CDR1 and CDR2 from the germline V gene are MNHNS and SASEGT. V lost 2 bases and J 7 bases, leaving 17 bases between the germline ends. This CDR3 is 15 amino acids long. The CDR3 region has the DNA TGTGCCAGCAGTGAATCCTCCGGGACATACGGTGGCTACACCTTC. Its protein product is CASSESSGTYGGYTF.

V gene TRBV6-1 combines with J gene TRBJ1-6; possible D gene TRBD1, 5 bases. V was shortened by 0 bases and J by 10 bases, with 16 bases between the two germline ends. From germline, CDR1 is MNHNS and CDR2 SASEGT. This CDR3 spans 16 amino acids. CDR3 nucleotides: TGTGCCAGCAGTGAAGCCATTGGGCAGGGCAGCTCACCCCTCCACTTT. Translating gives CASSEAIGQGSSPLHF.

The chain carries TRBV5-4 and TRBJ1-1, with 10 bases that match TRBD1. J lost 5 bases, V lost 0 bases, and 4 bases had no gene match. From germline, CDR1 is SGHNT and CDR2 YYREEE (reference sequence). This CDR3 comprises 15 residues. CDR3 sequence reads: CASSLDGQGGTEAFF. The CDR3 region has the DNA TGTGCCAGCAGCTTGGACGGACAGGGGGGGACTGAAGCTTTCTTT.

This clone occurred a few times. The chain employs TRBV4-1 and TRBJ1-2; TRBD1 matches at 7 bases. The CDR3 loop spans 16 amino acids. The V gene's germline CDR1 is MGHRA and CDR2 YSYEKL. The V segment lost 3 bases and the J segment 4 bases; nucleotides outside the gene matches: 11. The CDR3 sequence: CASSHEEGAGFYGYTF. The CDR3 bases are TGCGCCAGCAGCCATGAAGAGGGGGCCGGATTCTATGGCTACACCTTC.

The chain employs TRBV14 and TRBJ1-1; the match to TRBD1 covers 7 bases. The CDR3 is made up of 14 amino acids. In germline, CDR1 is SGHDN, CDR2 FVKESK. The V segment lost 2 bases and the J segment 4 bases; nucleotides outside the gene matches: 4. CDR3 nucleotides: TGTGCCAGCAGCCAAACGGGACAGCTCACTGAAGCTTTCTTT. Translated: CASSQTGQLTEAFF. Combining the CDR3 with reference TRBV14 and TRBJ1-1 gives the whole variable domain EAGVTQFPSHSVIEKGQTVTLRCDPISGHDNLYWYRRVMGKEIKFLLHFVKESKQDESGMPNNRFLAERTGGTYSTLKVQPAELEDSGVYFCASSQTGQLTEAFFGQGTRLTVV.

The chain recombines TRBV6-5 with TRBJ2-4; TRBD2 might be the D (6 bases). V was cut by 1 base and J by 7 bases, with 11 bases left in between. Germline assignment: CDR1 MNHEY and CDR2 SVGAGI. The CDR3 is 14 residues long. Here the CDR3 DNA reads TGTGCCAGCAGTTACTACGGGGGTAGTAACATTCAGTACTTC. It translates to CASSYYGGSNIQYF.

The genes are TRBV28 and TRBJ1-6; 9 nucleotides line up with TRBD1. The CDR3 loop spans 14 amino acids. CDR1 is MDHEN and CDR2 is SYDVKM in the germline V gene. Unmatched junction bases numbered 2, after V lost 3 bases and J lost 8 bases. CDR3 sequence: CASSFGTGYSPLHF. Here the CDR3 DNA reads TGTGCCAGCAGTTTCGGGACAGGGTATTCACCCCTCCACTTT.

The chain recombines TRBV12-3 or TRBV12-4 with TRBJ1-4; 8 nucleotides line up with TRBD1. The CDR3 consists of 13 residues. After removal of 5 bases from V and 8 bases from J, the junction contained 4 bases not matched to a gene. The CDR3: CASSPRQGEKLFF. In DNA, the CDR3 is TGTGCCAGCAGTCCAAGACAGGGGGAAAAACTGTTTTTT.

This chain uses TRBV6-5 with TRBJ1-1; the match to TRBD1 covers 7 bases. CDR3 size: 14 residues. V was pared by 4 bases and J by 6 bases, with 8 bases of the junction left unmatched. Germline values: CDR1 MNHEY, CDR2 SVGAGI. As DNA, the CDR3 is TGTGCCAGCAGTTCGGACAGGATTAACTCTGAAGCTTTCTTT. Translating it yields CASSSDRINSEAFF.

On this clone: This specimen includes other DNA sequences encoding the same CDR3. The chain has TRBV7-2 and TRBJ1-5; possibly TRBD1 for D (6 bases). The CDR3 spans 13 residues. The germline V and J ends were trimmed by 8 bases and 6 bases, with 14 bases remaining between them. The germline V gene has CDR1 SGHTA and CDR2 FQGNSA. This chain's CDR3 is CASSPGGPQPQHF. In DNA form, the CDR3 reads TGTGCCAGCTCCCCCGGGGGGCCTCAGCCCCAGCATTTT.